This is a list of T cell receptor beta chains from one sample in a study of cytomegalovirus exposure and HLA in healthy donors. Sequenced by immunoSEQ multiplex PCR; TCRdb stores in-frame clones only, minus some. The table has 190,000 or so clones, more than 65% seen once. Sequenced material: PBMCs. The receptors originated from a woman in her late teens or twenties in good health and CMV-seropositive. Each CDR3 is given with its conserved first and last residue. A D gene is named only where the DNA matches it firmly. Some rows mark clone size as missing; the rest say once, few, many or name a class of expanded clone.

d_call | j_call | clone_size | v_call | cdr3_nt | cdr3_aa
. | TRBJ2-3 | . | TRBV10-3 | TGTGCCATCACCGAGGGTAGTAGGACAGATACGCAGTATTTT | CAITEGSRTDTQYF
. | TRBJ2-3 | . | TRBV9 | TGTGCCAGCAGCGTGTTGGTAGGGGGAACTTTAGGCACGCAGTATTTT | CASSVLVGGTLGTQYF
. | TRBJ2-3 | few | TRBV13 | TGTGCCAGCAGCAGGACAGATCTAAGCACAGATACGCAGTATTTT | CASSRTDLSTDTQYF
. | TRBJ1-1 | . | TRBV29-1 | TGCAGCGTTGCTAGTCGTTCCGTACTGGACACTGAAGCTTTCTTT | CSVASRSVLDTEAFF
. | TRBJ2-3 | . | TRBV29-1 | TGCAGCGTTTCTCCTTCAGGATCCGGCACAGATACGCAGTATTTT | CSVSPSGSGTDTQYF
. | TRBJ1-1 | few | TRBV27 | TGTGCCAGCAGAGTGGGGCGCAGGGCTGAAGCTTTCTTT | CASRVGRRAEAFF
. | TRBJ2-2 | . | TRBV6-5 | TGTGCCACCAATAAGGACAGTTCGAACACCGGGGAGCTGTTTTTT | CATNKDSSNTGELFF
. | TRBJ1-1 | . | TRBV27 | TGTGCCAGCAGCCCAAACAGGGTATGGACTGAAGCTTTCTTT | CASSPNRVWTEAFF
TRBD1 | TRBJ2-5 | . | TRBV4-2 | TGTGCCAGCAGCCAAGATCTGCCGGGACAGAAAGAGACCCAGTACTTC | CASSQDLPGQKETQYF
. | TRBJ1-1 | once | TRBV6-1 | TGTGCCAGCAGTGGACGACGGCAGGGGAACACTGAAGCTTTCTTT | CASSGRRQGNTEAFF
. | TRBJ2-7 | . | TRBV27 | TGTGCCAGCAGTTCCTTCGGGACAAGAAGTGACGAGCAGTACTTC | CASSSFGTRSDEQYF
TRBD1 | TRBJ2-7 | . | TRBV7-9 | TGTGCCAGCAGCTTAGAGGGACAGGGAGTTTACGAGCAGTACTTC | CASSLEGQGVYEQYF
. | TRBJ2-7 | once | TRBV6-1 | TGTGCCAGCAGTGAAGAAGGGGCGGGGGCCGCCGTGCAGTACTTC | CASSEEGAGAAVQYF
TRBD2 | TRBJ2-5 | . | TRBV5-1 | TGCGCCAGCAGCGCCGTACCACTAGCGGGGTCAGAGACCCAGTACTTC | CASSAVPLAGSETQYF
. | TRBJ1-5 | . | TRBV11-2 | TGTGCCAGCAGCTCCCTCCTTGAAGGGAGGAATCAGCCCCAGCATTTT | CASSSLLEGRNQPQHF
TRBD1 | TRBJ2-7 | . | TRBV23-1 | TGCGCCAGCAGACAAGACAGGGGGCTCCACGAGCAGTACTTC | CASRQDRGLHEQYF
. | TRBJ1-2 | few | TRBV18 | TGTGCCAGCTCACCGGGGGGGGTCTACACCTTC | CASSPGGVYTF
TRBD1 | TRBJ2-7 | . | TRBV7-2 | TGTGCCAGCAGCTTAGAGGGACAGCTTTCCTACGAGCAGTACTTC | CASSLEGQLSYEQYF
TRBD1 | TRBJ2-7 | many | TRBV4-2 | TGTGCCAGCAGCCAAGGATCCGGGACAGGGGGCTACGAGCAGTACTTC | CASSQGSGTGGYEQYF
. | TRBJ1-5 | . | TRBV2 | TGTGCCAGCAGGGGCAGCTATAGCAATCAGCCCCAGCATTTT | CASRGSYSNQPQHF
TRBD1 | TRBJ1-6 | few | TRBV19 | TGTGCCATCCTCTCGTCCCGGGACAGGAGCTCCTATAATTCACCCCTCCACTTT | CAILSSRDRSSYNSPLHF
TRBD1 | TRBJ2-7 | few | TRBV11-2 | TGTGCCAGCAGCCAGACAGGGTCCTACGAGCAGTACTTC | CASSQTGSYEQYF
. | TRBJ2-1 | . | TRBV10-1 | TGCGCCAGCAGTGAGAGGGGCAATGAGCAGTTCTTC | CASSERGNEQFF
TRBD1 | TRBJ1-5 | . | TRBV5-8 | TGTGCCAGCAGCTTTGACTTGACAGGGGACCAGCCCCAGCATTTT | CASSFDLTGDQPQHF
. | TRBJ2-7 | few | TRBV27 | TGTGCCACCCGGATGGGGCCCTACGAGCAGTACTTC | CATRMGPYEQYF
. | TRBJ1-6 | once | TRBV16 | TGTGCCAGCAGCCCACTACAGGGTGTCGAGGATTCACCCCTCCACTTT | CASSPLQGVEDSPLHF
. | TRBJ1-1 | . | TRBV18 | TGTGCCAGCTCAAAATTAGGGGACACTGAAGCTTTCTTT | CASSKLGDTEAFF
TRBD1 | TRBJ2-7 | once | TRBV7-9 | TGTGCCAGCAGTCATGACAGGGTCCCCTACGAGCAGTACTTC | CASSHDRVPYEQYF
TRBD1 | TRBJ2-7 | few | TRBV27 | TGTGCCAGCAGTCGTGGGACAGTCGGCTACGAGCAGTACTTC | CASSRGTVGYEQYF
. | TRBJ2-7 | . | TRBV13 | TGTGCCAGCAGCTTAGGAGGTGGGGGGGCTTACGAGCAGTACTTC | CASSLGGGGAYEQYF
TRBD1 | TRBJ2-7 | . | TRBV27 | TGTGCCAGCAGTTCGGGACAGGCTTCCTACGAGCAGTACTTC | CASSSGQASYEQYF
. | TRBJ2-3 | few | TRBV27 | TGTGCCAGCAGTCGGAGGGGCCAGAGCACAGATACGCAGTATTTT | CASSRRGQSTDTQYF
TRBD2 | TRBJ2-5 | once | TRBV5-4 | TGTGCCAGCACAATAGCGGGGGGGCAAGAGACCCAGTACTTC | CASTIAGGQETQYF
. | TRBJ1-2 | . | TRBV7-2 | TGTGCCAGCAGCTTAGGGAGCCTTAACTATGGCTACACCTTC | CASSLGSLNYGYTF
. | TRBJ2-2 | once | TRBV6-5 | TGTGCCAGCAGTCAGTATCTTCAGGGGACCGGGGAGCTGTTTTTT | CASSQYLQGTGELFF
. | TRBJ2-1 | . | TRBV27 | TGTGCCAGCTGGGGGGGGCGGTACAATGAGCAGTTCTTC | CASWGGRYNEQFF
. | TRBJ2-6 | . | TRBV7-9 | TGTGCCAGCAGCTTCCCAGTGGTATCTGGGGCCAACGTCCTGACTTTC | CASSFPVVSGANVLTF
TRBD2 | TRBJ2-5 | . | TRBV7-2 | TGTGCCAGCAGCTTGACTAGCGGGGACCAAGAGACCCAGTACTTC | CASSLTSGDQETQYF
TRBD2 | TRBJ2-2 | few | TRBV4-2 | TGTGCCAGCAGCCGAAAAATAGCGGGACCAAACACCGGGGAGCTGTTTTTT | CASSRKIAGPNTGELFF
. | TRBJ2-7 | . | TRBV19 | TGTGCCAGTAGAGTTGGGGGGGGCGCCGAGCAGTACTTC | CASRVGGGAEQYF
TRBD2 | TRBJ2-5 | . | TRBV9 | TGTGCCAGCAGCGTAGATCCGCCAGCGGGGGTCCAAGAGACCCAGTACTTC | CASSVDPPAGVQETQYF
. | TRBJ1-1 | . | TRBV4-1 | TGCGCCAGCAGAATTGGGGGCTCCACTGAAGCTTTCTTT | CASRIGGSTEAFF
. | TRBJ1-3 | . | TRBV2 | TGTGCCAGCTTCTTGAGAACTGGAAACACCATATATTTT | CASFLRTGNTIYF
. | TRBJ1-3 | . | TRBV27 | TGTGCCAGCGGTTCACCCTCGCGTGGAAACACCATATATTTT | CASGSPSRGNTIYF
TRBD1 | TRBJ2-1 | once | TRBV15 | TGTGCCACCAGCAGAGAGAGATTGACAGGGGGCTCCTACAATGAGCAGTTCTTC | CATSRERLTGGSYNEQFF
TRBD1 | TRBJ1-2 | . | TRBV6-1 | TGTGCCAGCAGGCCACAGGGGGCTCAGGGCTACACCTTC | CASRPQGAQGYTF
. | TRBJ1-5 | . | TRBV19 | TGTGCCAGTAGTATAACAGGGTGGGGCCAGCCCCAGCATTTT | CASSITGWGQPQHF
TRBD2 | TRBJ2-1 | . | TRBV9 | TGTGCCAGCAGCGGGACTAGCGGGATCGATGAGCAGTTCTTC | CASSGTSGIDEQFF
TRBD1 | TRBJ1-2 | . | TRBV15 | TGTGCCACCTACGACCCTGGGACAGCTAATGGCTACACCTTC | CATYDPGTANGYTF
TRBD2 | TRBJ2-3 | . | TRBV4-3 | TGCGCCAGCAGCCAACGTGACGGACTAGCGGGGGGAGATACGCAGTATTTT | CASSQRDGLAGGDTQYF
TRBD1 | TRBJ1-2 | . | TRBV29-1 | TGCAGCGTTCCGAGGAAAACGACAGGGGGCCTGGCTAACTATGGCTACACCTTC | CSVPRKTTGGLANYGYTF
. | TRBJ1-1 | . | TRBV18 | TGTGCCAGCTCACCGGAGAGGGACACTGAAGCTTTCTTT | CASSPERDTEAFF